The clone carrying this T cell receptor beta chain was picked up a small number of times. What it binds is not known. Amplification from RNA transcripts yielded the TCR beta CDR3 regions. First-round RT-PCR relied on HTBI primers, and a second-round multiplex PCR came next. TCRdb redid the calling of the multiplex PCR reads with MiXCR, one entry per CDR3 protein. The sample holds hundreds of thousands of distinct CDR3 sequences, about two fifths seen once. This sample was taken from a study of Graves' ophthalmopathy and Graves' hyperthyroidism. As for the study in general: Pretreatment peripheral blood was obtained at initial diagnosis.

Study-wide results and limits: The model forecast ophthalmopathy progression, reaching roughly 70% sensitivity and 72% to 80% specificity.

Physicians reached a diagnosis by relying on clinical symptoms, serum thyroxine, TRAb, thyroid ultrasound and orbital computed tomography. Sequencing used peripheral blood. The receptor comes from an adult man with Graves' ophthalmopathy.

The CDR3, as DNA: TGTGCCAGCAGCCCCATCGGGGGGAGCACTGAAGCTTTCTTT. This encodes CASSPIGGSTEAFF. The genes are TRBV7-3 and TRBJ1-1; a weak D match, TRBD1 (5 bases). V lost 5 bases and J 4 bases, leaving 14 bases between the germline ends. The CDR3 is 14 residues long. Germline lookup yields CDR1 SGHTA and CDR2 FQGTGA.